A few counts support the clone carrying this T cell receptor beta chain. Time point: persistent/refractory GD, antithyroid drugs over 5 years with positive TRAb. PBMCs provided the RNA from which the TCR library was made. Blood from the periphery, about 9.7 milliliters in all, was drawn into EDTA tubes. Through Arm-PCR of CDR3 regions and iRepertoire HTBI primers, TCR beta libraries were built. TCRdb used MiXCR to reprocess the multiplex PCR reads, holding one entry per CDR3 protein. The table has about 660,000 distinct CDR3 sequences, roughly 30% seen once; the top ten hold under 50%. This entry comes from a study of regulatory T cells in long-lasting Graves disease. The TCR comes from a female donor with Graves disease. The input for sequencing was peripheral blood mononuclear cells (PBMCs), taken when the disease was refractory, from a patient treated with antithyroid drugs.

This CDR3 reads CASSPNLDRAVGQYF. DNA for the CDR3: TGTGCCAGCAGCCCCAATTTGGACAGGGCGGTCGGGCAGTACTTC. This chain joins TRBV11-2 and TRBJ2-7, with TRBD1 identical over 8 bases. The germline gives CDR1 SGHAT, CDR2 FQNNGV. V lost 5 bases and J lost 9; bases outside the gene matches: 15. The CDR3 is made up of 15 amino acids.